This T cell receptor (beta chain) originates from a study of follicular helper T cells after annual influenza vaccination. The table came from immunoSEQ multiplex PCR; TCRdb's copy has only in-frame clones and leaves some out. The sample includes about 9,600 clones, approximately 80% seen only once; the top ten take about 0.82%. This CDR3 spans 14 amino acids. The V segment lost 3 bases and the J segment 3 bases; nucleotides outside the gene matches: 7. The germline CDR1 and CDR2 sequences are GTSNPN and SVGIG (reference sequence). Time point in this sample: 2014-2015 season, 7 days after vaccination.

V and J are TRBV30 and TRBJ2-7, with 8 bases lining up with TRBD1. The origin of this receptor is an adult who received the influenza vaccine. This specimen was CXCR5- memory CD4+ T cells sorted from blood, taken 7 days after influenza vaccination. As DNA, the CDR3 is TGTGCCTGGAGGACCGGACAGGGAAACTACGAGCAGTACTTC. Protein product: CAWRTGQGNYEQYF.